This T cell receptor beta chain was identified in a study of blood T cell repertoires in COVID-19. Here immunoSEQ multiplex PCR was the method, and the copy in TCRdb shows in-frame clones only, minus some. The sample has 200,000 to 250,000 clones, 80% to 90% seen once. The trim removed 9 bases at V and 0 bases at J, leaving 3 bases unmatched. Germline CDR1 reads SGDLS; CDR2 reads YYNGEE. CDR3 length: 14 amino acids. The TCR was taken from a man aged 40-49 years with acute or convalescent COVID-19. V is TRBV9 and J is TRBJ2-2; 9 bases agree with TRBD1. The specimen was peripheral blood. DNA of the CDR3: TGTGCCACCCGGACAGGGGCGAACACCGGGGAGCTGTTTTTT. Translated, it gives CATRTGANTGELFF.